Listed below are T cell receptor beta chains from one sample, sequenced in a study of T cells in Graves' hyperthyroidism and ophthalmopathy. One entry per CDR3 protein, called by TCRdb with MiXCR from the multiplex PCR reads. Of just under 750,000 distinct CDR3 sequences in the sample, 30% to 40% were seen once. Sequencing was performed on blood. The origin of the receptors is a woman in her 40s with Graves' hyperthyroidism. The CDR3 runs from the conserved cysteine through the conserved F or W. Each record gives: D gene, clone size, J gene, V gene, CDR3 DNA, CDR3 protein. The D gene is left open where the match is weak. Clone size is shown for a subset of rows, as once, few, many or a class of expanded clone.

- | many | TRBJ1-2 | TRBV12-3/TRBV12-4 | TGTGCCAGCAGCCTTAGGGGGGGAGGCTACACCTTC | CASSLRGGGYTF
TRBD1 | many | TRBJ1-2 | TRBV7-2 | TGTGCCAGCAGCCGCGACCGTCAGGGGGCGAGGTATGGCTACACCTTC | CASSRDRQGARYGYTF
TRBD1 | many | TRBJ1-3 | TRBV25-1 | TGTGCCAGCAGTGGGACCCACGGGACAGGGGGCGCTTGGGCTGGAAACACCATATATTTT | CASSGTHGTGGAWAGNTIYF
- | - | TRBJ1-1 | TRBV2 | TGTGCCAGCTACAGTCCAGGAACGTCGAGGAACACTGAAGCTTTCTTT | CASYSPGTSRNTEAFF
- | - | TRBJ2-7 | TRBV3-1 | TGTGCCAGCAGCCAACTGGCCCTACAGGTTTACGAGCAGTACTTC | CASSQLALQVYEQYF
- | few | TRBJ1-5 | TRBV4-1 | TGCGCCAGCAGCCAAGATTTGCCAGAGAATCAGCCCCAGCATTTT | CASSQDLPENQPQHF
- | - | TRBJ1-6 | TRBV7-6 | TGTGCCAGCAGCCCTCAGAGGGGGGGCGGTCGGAGCTCCTATAATTCACCCCTCCACTTT | CASSPQRGGGRSSYNSPLHF
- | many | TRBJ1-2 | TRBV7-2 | TGTGCCAGCAGCTTAGCCCTGGGGCAGGTTGCTGGCTACACCTTC | CASSLALGQVAGYTF
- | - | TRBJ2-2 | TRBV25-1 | TGTGCTCTATCAGGGTCACAAACCGGGGAGCTGTTTTTT | CALSGSQTGELFF
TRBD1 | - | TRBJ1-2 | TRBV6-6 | TGTGCCAGCAGCGCAAACCCCGGGACAGAGATGTATGGCTACACCTTC | CASSANPGTEMYGYTF
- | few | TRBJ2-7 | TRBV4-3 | TGCGCCAGCAGCCAAGTAGGGGATCTGAGCGAGCAGTACTTC | CASSQVGDLSEQYF
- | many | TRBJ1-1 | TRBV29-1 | TGCAGCGTCCGCAGGGATGGGAGCACTGAAGCTTTCTTT | CSVRRDGSTEAFF
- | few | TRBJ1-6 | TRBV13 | TGTGCCAGTGGGGTAGGGGTCATGGTAAATTCACCCCTCCACTTT | CASGVGVMVNSPLHF
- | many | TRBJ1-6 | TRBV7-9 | TGTGCCAGCAGCCCCCAGCGTGAGGGATCCCTCCACTTT | CASSPQREGSLHF
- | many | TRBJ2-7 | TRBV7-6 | TGTGCCAGCAGCCCATACAGCGGGTACGAGCAGTACTTC | CASSPYSGYEQYF
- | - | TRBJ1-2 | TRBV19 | TGTGCCAGTAGCCCAACATACACGGTGGGAGGGGACGGCTACACCTTC | CASSPTYTVGGDGYTF
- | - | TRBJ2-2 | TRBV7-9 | TGTGCCAGCAGCTTACCGCTCGGGGAGCTGTTTTTT | CASSLPLGELFF
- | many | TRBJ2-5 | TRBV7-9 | TGTGCCAGCAGCCCAGCGGAGACCCAGTACTTC | CASSPAETQYF
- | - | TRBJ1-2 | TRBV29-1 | TGCAGCGTTGTAACCCCGAAGGACGGCCTTTATGGCTACACCTTC | CSVVTPKDGLYGYTF
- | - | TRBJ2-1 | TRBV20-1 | TGCAGTGCCTCCCGGGGGATCGATGAGCAGTTCTTC | CSASRGIDEQFF
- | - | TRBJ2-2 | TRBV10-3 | TGTGCCAGCAGACGCCACTCGGAAACCGGGGAGCTGTTTTTT | CASRRHSETGELFF
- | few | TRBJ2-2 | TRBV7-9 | TGTGCCAGCAGATCAAAAGCCCCTGACTGGAACACCGGGGAGCTGTTTTTT | CASRSKAPDWNTGELFF
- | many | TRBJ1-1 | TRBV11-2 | TGTGCCAGCAGCCTCGGGTCAACTCTCGAAGCTTTCTTT | CASSLGSTLEAFF
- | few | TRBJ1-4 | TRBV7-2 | TGTGCCAGCAGCTTCCTGGACAGTGCAACTAATGAAAAACTGTTTTTT | CASSFLDSATNEKLFF
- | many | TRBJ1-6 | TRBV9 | TGTGCCAGCAGCGTAGAACAGGGATCTTCACCCCTCCACTTT | CASSVEQGSSPLHF
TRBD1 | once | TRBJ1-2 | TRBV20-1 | TGCAGTGCCAGCAGAACCACGAGACAGGGGGCAGGTGGCTACACCTTC | CSASRTTRQGAGGYTF
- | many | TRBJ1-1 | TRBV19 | TGTGCCAGTAGAAGGTGGTCTGAAGCTTTCTTT | CASRRWSEAFF
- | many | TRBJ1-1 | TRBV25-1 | TGTGCCAGCAGTGAATCTAGTGGCGTCCTGAACACTGAAGCTTTCTTT | CASSESSGVLNTEAFF
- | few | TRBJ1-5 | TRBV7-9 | TGTGCCACCCACAGGATCCTCGATCAGCCCCAGCATTTT | CATHRILDQPQHF
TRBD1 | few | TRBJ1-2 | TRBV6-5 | TGTGCCAGCAGTTACTCGGCGGGGACAGGAAACTATGGCTACACCTTC | CASSYSAGTGNYGYTF
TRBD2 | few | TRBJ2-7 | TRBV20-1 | TGCAGTGCTAGGCTAGCGGGGGGATCTTCCTACGAGCAGTACTTC | CSARLAGGSSYEQYF
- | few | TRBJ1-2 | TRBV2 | TGTGCCAGCAGTATGACTGATGGTTATGGCTACACCTTC | CASSMTDGYGYTF
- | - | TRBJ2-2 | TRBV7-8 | TGTGCCAGCAGCAATAGTGCGGGCTTTGGAACCACCGGGGAGCTGTTTTTT | CASSNSAGFGTTGELFF
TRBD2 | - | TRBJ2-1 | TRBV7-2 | TGTGCCAGCAGCTCGGGACTAGGAGGCTATGAGCAGTTCTTC | CASSSGLGGYEQFF
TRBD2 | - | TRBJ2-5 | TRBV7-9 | TGTGCCAGCAGCTATGGACTAGCGGGGTATCAAGAGACCCAGTACTTC | CASSYGLAGYQETQYF
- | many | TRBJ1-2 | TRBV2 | TGTGCCAGCAGGAGTGAGGGGTATGGCTACACCTTC | CASRSEGYGYTF
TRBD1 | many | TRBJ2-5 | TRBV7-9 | TGTGCCAGCAGCTTAGCTACAGGGGCCGGGGTCGAGACCCAGTACTTC | CASSLATGAGVETQYF
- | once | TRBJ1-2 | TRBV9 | TGTGCCACGGACAGTAACTATGGCTACACCTTC | CATDSNYGYTF
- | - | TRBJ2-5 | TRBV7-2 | TGTGCCAGCAGTTTACGGGAAGGGGGAGAGACCCAGTACTTC | CASSLREGGETQYF
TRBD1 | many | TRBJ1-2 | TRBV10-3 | TGTGCCATCAAGGGGGCTACAGGGCCTAGGGGCTACACCTTC | CAIKGATGPRGYTF